One and the same sample provided the 25 T cell receptor beta chains below, sequenced in a study of early T cells in non-severe SARS-CoV-2 infection. MiXCR, applied by TCRdb to the 5' RACE reads, yields one record per CDR3 protein. The table includes approximately 65,000 distinct CDR3 sequences, approximately 11% detected once. The source was whole blood, collected at baseline. The receptors here all came from an adult who was a healthcare worker with PCR-confirmed SARS-CoV-2 infection or an uninfected control (not recorded which).

J is TRBJ1-4 and V is TRBV30, with 7 bases matching TRBD1. Germline loops: CDR1 GTSNPN, CDR2 SVGIG (reference sequence). The CDR3 is 13 residues long. J lost 8 bases, V lost 4 bases, and 7 bases had no gene match. In nucleotides, the CDR3 is TGTGCCTGGAATTGGCAGGGGGGCGAAAAACTGTTTTTT. Encoded protein: CAWNWQGGEKLFF.

The genes are TRBV20-1 and TRBJ2-5, with 11 bases that match TRBD2. The CDR3 runs to 15 residues. Germline CDR1 reads DFQATT; CDR2 reads SNEGSKA (reference sequence). J gave up 5 bases and V 4 bases, and 9 bases lay outside the gene matches. This CDR3 is CSATALAGGGETQYF. The DNA of the CDR3 is TGCAGTGCTACCGCCCTAGCGGGGGGAGGGGAGACCCAGTACTTC.

The chain links TRBV20-1 to TRBJ1-3; TRBD1 aligns across 10 bases. Germline CDR1 is DFQATT and CDR2 is SNEGSKA (reference sequence). The CDR3 contains 14 residues. V shed 6 bases, J shed 8 bases, and the junction held 10 bases outside the gene matches. In DNA, the CDR3 is TGCAGTGCCCTTGGGGACAGGGGTAGGGACACCATATATTTT. Translation: CSALGDRGRDTIYF.

The chain combines TRBV20-1 with TRBJ2-1, with 12 bases identical to TRBD2. Germline-derived CDR1 and CDR2 are DFQATT and SNEGSKA (reference sequence). The CDR3 runs 18 residues. J lost 7 bases, V lost 0 bases, and 13 bases had no gene match. Here the CDR3 DNA reads TGCAGTGCTAGAGATGGGGACTCTAGCGGGGGGGCCTGGAATGAGCAGTTCTTC. Amino acids: CSARDGDSSGGAWNEQFF.

This chain connects TRBV10-3 to TRBJ2-3; 14 bases agree with TRBD2. Germline V gene data show CDR1 as ENHRY and CDR2 as SYGVKD. The CDR3 has 15 amino acids. V shed 6 bases and J 6 bases; nucleotides not matched to a gene: 5. The CDR3 DNA sequence: TGTGCCATCAGGGGACTAGCGGGGGAGTCGGATACGCAGTATTTT. It is translated as CAIRGLAGESDTQYF.

This clonotype was seen ten or more times. The V and J genes are TRBV19 and TRBJ2-3; D is perhaps TRBD2 (5 bases). Germline V gives CDR1 LNHDA, CDR2 SQIVND (reference sequence). With 5 bases removed from V and 3 bases from J, the gap between germline ends came to 9 bases. The CDR3 sequence is 13 residues long. For the CDR3, the DNA is TGTGCCAGTAGTGTACTAGAGACAGATACGCAGTATTTT. It translates to CASSVLETDTQYF.

This clonotype was observed a handful of times. The chain has TRBV5-6 and TRBJ1-6; 7 positions match TRBD1. The CDR3 sequence is 17 residues long. In germline, CDR1 is SGHDT, CDR2 YYEEEE. J lost 4 bases, V lost 2 bases, and 9 bases had no gene match. CDR3 sequence: CASSFRDRSIYNSPLHF. The CDR3 nucleotides are TGTGCCAGCAGCTTCCGGGACAGATCGATTTATAATTCACCCCTCCACTTT.

Only a few counts were recorded for this clonotype. The chain employs TRBV6-1 and TRBJ2-4; D gene unclear. V lost 6 bases to trimming and J lost 0 bases, with 12 bases between them. CDR3 size: 15 residues. The germline V gene has CDR1 MNHNS and CDR2 SASEGT. CDR3 nucleotides: TGTGCCAGCAGGTCAGAGAGTCTAGCCAAAAACATTCAGTACTTC. Its protein is CASRSESLAKNIQYF.

This chain links TRBV30 with TRBJ2-2, with no clear D. From germline, CDR1 is GTSNPN and CDR2 SVGIG (reference sequence). The length of the CDR3 is 13 residues. V lost 8 bases to trimming and J lost 7 bases, with 17 bases between them. CDR3 sequence (DNA): TGTGCCCAGGCCCCAAACCTAGGCGGGGAGCTGTTTTTT. This encodes CAQAPNLGGELFF. The variable domain in full, with the rest retrieved from reference TRBV30 and TRBJ2-2, is SQTIHQWPATLVQPVGSPLSLECTVEGTSNPNLYWYRQAAGRGLQLLFYSVGIGQISSEVPQNLSASRPQDRQFILSSKKLLLSDSGFYLCAQAPNLGGELFFGEGSRLTVL.

This clonotype turned up a few times. Here the CDR3 DNA reads TGTGCCAGCAGCTTACCGGGGGGAGTTAAAGAGACCCAGTACTTC. Encoded protein: CASSLPGGVKETQYF. The genes are TRBV7-2 and TRBJ2-5; 7 nucleotides align to TRBD2. Germline V CDR1 and CDR2: SGHTA, FQGNSA. The CDR3 is 15 amino acids. V lost 2 bases and J lost 3; bases outside the gene matches: 6.

This chain uses TRBV11-2 with TRBJ2-2, with TRBD2 matching over 12 bases. Germline assignment: CDR1 SGHAT and CDR2 FQNNGV. This CDR3 contains 21 residues. V lost 3 bases and J lost 1; bases outside the gene matches: 15. The CDR3 here is CASSLGRWTSGDTQNTGELFF. CDR3 DNA sequence: TGTGCCAGCAGCTTGGGGAGATGGACTAGCGGGGATACACAGAACACCGGGGAGCTGTTTTTT. The complete variable domain, with remaining parts taken from reference TRBV11-2 and TRBJ2-2, reads EAGVAQSPRYKIIEKRQSVAFWCNPISGHATLYWYQQILGQGPKLLIQFQNNGVVDDSQLPKDRFSAERLKGVDSTLKIQPAKLEDSAVYLCASSLGRWTSGDTQNTGELFFGEGSRLTVL.

This clonotype was found a few times. The rearrangement joins TRBV6-2 or TRBV6-3 to TRBJ2-1, with 9 bases fitting TRBD2. This CDR3 region has 15 residues. The germline V gene encodes CDR1 MNHEY and CDR2 SVGEGT. The junction had 10 bases not matched to a gene; V was cut back by 8 bases and J by 5 bases. CDR3 nucleotide sequence: TGTGCCAGCCAGCCTGCGGGGGGGCTAAACAATGAGCAGTTCTTC. Translating gives CASQPAGGLNNEQFF.

This clonotype was picked up a small number of times. V gene TRBV7-2 combines with J gene TRBJ1-2, with 7 bases matching TRBD1. The CDR3 contains 15 residues. J lost 3 bases, V lost 6 bases, and 10 bases had no gene match. In germline, CDR1 is SGHTA, CDR2 FQGNSA. CDR3 sequence: CASREPGTEDYGYTF. The CDR3 bases are TGTGCCAGCAGAGAACCCGGGACAGAAGACTATGGCTACACCTTC.

The chain couples TRBV30 to TRBJ2-3; D possibly corresponds to TRBD2 (6 bases). Trimming stripped 3 bases from V and 5 bases from J, with 18 bases between. Germline CDR1 and CDR2: GTSNPN and SVGIG (reference sequence). The CDR3 is 15 residues long. CDR3 coding DNA: TGTGCCTGGAGCCTGACTGGGACTCGAGGAGATACGCAGTATTTT. Protein: CAWSLTGTRGDTQYF.

V and J are TRBV18 and TRBJ1-1, with unresolved D. Per the germline V gene, CDR1 is KGHSH and CDR2 is LQKENI. This CDR3 is 13 amino acids long. The V end was cut by 1 base, the J end by 1 base, with 4 bases between. The CDR3 bases are TGTGCCAGCTCACCACAAAAGAACACTGAAGCTTTCTTT. It codes for CASSPQKNTEAFF.

This clonotype came up a few times. The V and J genes are TRBV6-2 or TRBV6-3 and TRBJ2-7; tentatively, D is TRBD1 (6 bases). CDR1 is MNHEY and CDR2 is SVGEGT in the germline V gene. V was cut by 7 bases and J by 3 bases, with 13 bases left in between. This CDR3 contains 13 residues. The CDR3 protein is CASNRTEVYEQYF. The DNA of the CDR3 is TGTGCCAGCAATAGGACAGAGGTCTACGAGCAGTACTTC.

This clonotype was counted a single time. The chain couples TRBV2 to TRBJ2-3; the D gene is possibly TRBD2 (6 bases). The CDR3 sequence is 14 residues long. V lost 8 bases, J lost 4 bases, and 16 bases lay in between. CDR1 and CDR2 (germline): SNHLY, FYNNEI. CDR3 nucleotides: TGTGCCAGCGCCCGCAGCGGGTGGGCAGATACGCAGTATTTT. Translated, it gives CASARSGWADTQYF.

This clonotype has just a few counts. This chain connects TRBV5-1 to TRBJ2-3, with 8 bases that match TRBD1. Germline trimming cut 5 bases from V and 8 bases from J; bases unmatched to any gene: 7. Germline values: CDR1 SGHRS, CDR2 YFSETQ. CDR3 length equals 13 residues. The CDR3 coding sequence is TGCGCCAGCAGATCGACAGGGGCTCCTACGCAGTATTTT. Translation: CASRSTGAPTQYF.

This clonotype showed up just a few times. The rearrangement joins TRBV3-1 to TRBJ1-3; 7 bases fit TRBD1. The junction had 19 bases not matched to a gene; V was cut back by 1 base and J by 4 bases. The germline V gene has CDR1 LGHDT and CDR2 YNNKEL (reference sequence). The CDR3 has 20 amino acids. The CDR3 sequence is CASSQGHTNRGSRYGNTIYF. The CDR3 DNA follows: TGTGCCAGCAGCCAAGGACATACCAACAGGGGAAGCCGATACGGAAACACCATATATTTT.

In its sample, this clonotype was seen many times. This chain joins TRBV20-1 and TRBJ2-3; D is undetermined. The V end was cut by 3 bases, the J end by 2 bases, with 12 bases between. Per the germline V gene, CDR1 is DFQATT and CDR2 is SNEGSKA (reference sequence). This CDR3 is 14 amino acids long. Written as DNA, the CDR3 is TGCAGTGCTAGTCTTGCCAGAGCCACAGATACGCAGTATTTT. Its translation is CSASLARATDTQYF.

The CDR3 sequence: CASRPIPGGWTHEQFF. CDR3 nucleotide sequence: TGTGCCAGCAGACCTATCCCCGGAGGATGGACGCATGAGCAGTTCTTC. This sequence joins TRBV12-3 or TRBV12-4 and TRBJ2-1; D may be TRBD2 (5 bases). Between the trimmed V and J ends, which lost 6 bases and 8 bases, there was a span of 23 bases. The CDR3 has 16 residues.

By share of the sample, this clonotype is medium-sized. The chain couples TRBV11-2 to TRBJ1-2; no clear D gene. Germline CDR1 is SGHAT and CDR2 is FQNNGV. V lost 0 bases and J 1 base, leaving 3 bases between the germline ends. CDR3 length: 13 residues. The CDR3 bases are TGTGCCAGCAGCTTAGAGATTAACTATGGCTACACCTTC. This codes for CASSLEINYGYTF.

The chain is built from TRBV11-3 and TRBJ2-3; 8 bases fit TRBD2. The trim removed 4 bases at V and 5 bases at J, leaving 11 bases unmatched. The CDR3 is made up of 16 amino acids. Per the germline V gene, CDR1 is SGHNT and CDR2 is YENEEA. The CDR3 region has the DNA TGTGCCAGCAGCTCCGATCAGGCGGGGGGAGGAGATACGCAGTATTTT. This encodes CASSSDQAGGGDTQYF. Variable domain in full (rest from reference TRBV11-3 and TRBJ2-3): EAGVVQSPRYKIIEKKQPVAFWCNPISGHNTLYWYLQNLGQGPELLIRYENEEAVDDSQLPKDRFSAERLKGVDSTLKIQPAELGDSAVYLCASSSDQAGGGDTQYFGPGTRLTVL.

The chain joins TRBV28 to TRBJ1-5, with 7 bases that match TRBD1. CDR1 and CDR2 from the germline V gene are MDHEN and SYDVKM. Trimming at V came to 4 bases and at J to 4 bases, leaving 4 bases not matched to a gene. This CDR3 spans 14 amino acids. The CDR3 spells CASSWGTENQPQHF. DNA for the CDR3: TGTGCCAGCAGTTGGGGGACAGAAAATCAGCCCCAGCATTTT.

The CDR3 here is CASSLYLNTEAFF. The CDR3 nucleotides are TGTGCCAGCAGCTTATATTTGAACACTGAAGCTTTCTTT. The gene calls are TRBV7-8 and TRBJ1-1; D not certain. This CDR3 is 13 amino acids long. Germline CDR1 SGHVS, CDR2 FQNEAQ. Trimming took 2 bases from V and 0 from J, leaving 4 bases between them.